The 6 T cell receptor beta chains in this list originate from one sample, sequenced in a study of post-analysis software for immune sequencing data. These receptors' targets are unknown. Whole-study findings and limits: A few TRBV segments occurring more often in patients than controls included TRBV5-6, TRBV5-1 and TRBV20-1.

Unique molecular identifiers tagged the TCR beta cDNA libraries. TCRdb re-derived calls from the PCR reads in MiXCR, one entry per CDR3 protein. The data show some 690,000 distinct CDR3 sequences, around 27% seen once. Sequencing was carried out using blood. The origin of the receptors is a girl aged 10-17 years with multiple sclerosis.

This clonotype was found once. The chain joins TRBV20-1 to TRBJ2-7; D gene unclear. Trimming stripped 0 bases from V and 0 bases from J, with 15 bases between. Germline lookup yields CDR1 DFQATT and CDR2 SNEGSKA (reference sequence). CDR3 length: 16 residues. CDR3 sequence reads: CSARDLAAQSSYEQYF. The DNA for the CDR3 is TGCAGTGCTAGAGATCTCGCCGCGCAGAGCTCCTACGAGCAGTACTTC.

As for this clonotype: Just one base apart from a much larger clone, this may be a read error. The chain couples TRBV29-1 to TRBJ2-7; unclear D gene. Germline V lookup: CDR1 SQVTM, CDR2 ANQGSEA. This CDR3 is built from 11 residues. CDR3 DNA: TGCAGCATTGAAGGTCGCGACGAGCAGTACTTC. Translating it yields CSIEGRDEQYF.

This chain uses TRBV20-1 with TRBJ2-2; 14 bases line up with TRBD2. This CDR3 is 16 amino acids long. The V segment lost 3 bases and the J segment 7 bases; nucleotides outside the gene matches: 7. Germline-derived CDR1 and CDR2 are DFQATT and SNEGSKA (reference sequence). This CDR3 reads CSASAGLAGGVGELFF. The CDR3, as DNA: TGCAGTGCTAGTGCCGGACTAGCGGGAGGAGTCGGGGAGCTGTTTTTT.

A remark on this clonotype: It is likely a read error, because the conserved phenylalanine at the end of the CDR3 is missing. V usage is TRBV7-2 and J usage is TRBJ2-1, with 13 bases aligning to TRBD2. The CDR3 is 20 amino acids. Per germline, CDR1 SGHTA and CDR2 FQGNSA. J was trimmed by 6 bases and V by 1 base; bases with no gene match: 15. CDR3 bases: TGTGCCAGCAGCTTAGTTGGTACAGGGGGACTAGCGGGATCCCTCAATGAGCAGTTCGTC. It codes for CASSLVGTGGLAGSLNEQFV.

This clonotype was observed many times. The chain has TRBV5-1 and TRBJ2-5; 7 bases are shared with TRBD2. This CDR3 has 15 amino acids. Germline V lookup: CDR1 SGHRS, CDR2 YFSETQ. The V and J ends lost 5 bases and 3 bases, in that order; junction bases with no gene match: 10. This chain's CDR3 is CASSLARRGEETQYF. CDR3 nucleotides: TGCGCCAGCAGTCTCGCGAGACGGGGGGAAGAGACCCAGTACTTC. Full variable domain (rest looked up from reference TRBV5-1 and TRBJ2-5): KAGVTQTPRYLIKTRGQQVTLSCSPISGHRSVSWYQQTPGQGLQFLFEYFSETQRNKGNFPGRFSGRQFSNSRSEMNVSTLELGDSALYLCASSLARRGEETQYFGPGTRLLVL.

This rearrangement joins TRBV29-1 to TRBJ1-1; perhaps TRBD1 as D (6 bases). The CDR3 extends over 12 amino acids. Germline V gene data show CDR1 as SQVTM and CDR2 as ANQGSEA. CDR3 in DNA: TGCACCATACAGGGAATGAACACTGAAGCTTTCTTT. This gives the protein CTIQGMNTEAFF.